The subject of this entry is one T cell receptor beta chain. The sample belongs to a study of T cells in Graves' hyperthyroidism and ophthalmopathy. RNA transcripts served as the template for amplifying TCR beta CDR3 regions. Initially, a first-round RT-PCR of the TCR CDR3 employed the HTBI primer set. TCRdb reanalysed the multiplex PCR reads using MiXCR and keeps one entry per CDR3 protein. The table shows some 300,000 distinct CDR3 sequences, with approximately 18% occurring only once. The authors obtained PBMCs from around 11 ml of fresh peripheral blood. Germline V CDR1 and CDR2: LNHDA, SQIVND (reference sequence). The CDR3 sequence is 14 residues long. J was trimmed by 2 bases and V by 5 bases; bases with no gene match: 2.

The source of this sequence is a man between 50 and 59 years old with Graves' ophthalmopathy. The specimen sequenced was blood. V gene TRBV19 combines with J gene TRBJ2-1, with TRBD1 identical over 8 bases. This CDR3 reads CASSQGATYNEQFF. CDR3 nucleotide sequence: TGTGCCAGTAGTCAGGGGGCCACCTACAATGAGCAGTTCTTC.